These T cell receptor beta chains were read from a single sample in a study of graft-versus-host responses after intestinal transplantation. Their target antigens are unknown. Profiled with immunoSEQ multiplex PCR; TCRdb holds only in-frame clones, not every one. The data contain some 150,000 clones, about nine tenths of them singletons. Here the sequenced sample was unstimulated CD4+ T cells sorted from spleen or lymph node cells, taken before intestinal transplant. The receptor source for this set is a human donor who received an intestinal transplant. Each CDR3 is given with its conserved first and last residue. The D gene is left open where the match is weak. Expanded clones are given a class, and other clones once, few, many or no size at all.

D gene	clone size	V gene	J gene	CDR3 protein	CDR3 DNA
.	.	TRBV15	TRBJ2-1	CATSREARVYDEQFF	TGTGCCACCAGCAGAGAGGCTAGAGTATACGATGAGCAGTTCTTC
TRBD2	.	TRBV4-2	TRBJ2-2	CASSPAGPLNTGELFF	TGTGCCAGCAGCCCAGCGGGACCCTTAAACACCGGGGAGCTGTTTTTT
.	once	TRBV14	TRBJ2-1	CASSQVIGGINEQFF	TGTGCCAGCAGCCAAGTTATAGGGGGTATCAATGAGCAGTTCTTC
.	.	TRBV7-2	TRBJ2-1	CASSPEGYLHNEQFF	TGTGCCAGCAGCCCAGAGGGCTACCTTCACAATGAGCAGTTCTTC
TRBD1	.	TRBV27	TRBJ2-3	CASSLAGTGMDIGTQYF	TGTGCCAGCAGTTTGGCCGGGACAGGGATGGACATCGGTACGCAGTATTTT
.	.	TRBV6-5	TRBJ2-3	CASSSTSDTQYF	TGTGCCAGCAGTTCCACGTCAGATACGCAGTATTTT
TRBD2	.	TRBV4-3	TRBJ2-7	CASSQDGTTYYEQYF	TGCGCCAGCAGCCAAGATGGGACTACCTACTACGAGCAGTACTTC
.	once	TRBV6-5	TRBJ2-2	CASSYSGATGELFF	TGTGCCAGCAGTTACTCCGGGGCAACCGGGGAGCTGTTTTTT
.	.	TRBV6-1	TRBJ2-3	CASSERGYPEQYF	TGTGCCAGCAGTGAAAGGGGATATCCTGAGCAGTATTTT
.	.	TRBV30	TRBJ1-2	CAWSVGGDYGYTF	TGTGCCTGGAGTGTGGGAGGGGACTATGGCTACACCTTC
TRBD2	.	TRBV27	TRBJ2-1	CASSGTSGGPDNEQFF	TGTGCCAGCAGTGGGACTAGCGGGGGGCCGGACAATGAGCAGTTCTTC
TRBD1	.	TRBV4-3	TRBJ1-5	CASSQELTGEQPQHF	TGCGCCAGCAGCCAAGAATTGACAGGGGAACAGCCCCAGCATTTT
TRBD1	.	TRBV6-1	TRBJ2-6	CASSEAQGPRSGANVLTF	TGTGCCAGCAGTGAAGCACAGGGGCCCCGCTCTGGGGCCAACGTCCTGACTTTC
.	.	TRBV27	TRBJ2-1	CASSSYSNEQFF	TGTGCCAGCAGTTCATACAGCAATGAGCAGTTCTTC
.	.	TRBV21-1	TRBJ2-2	CASSTTRGTGELFF	TGTGCCAGCAGCACTACCCGGGGGACCGGGGAGCTGTTTTTT
.	.	TRBV15	TRBJ2-7	CATSRGVRTYEQYF	TGTGCCACCAGCAGAGGGGTTCGCACCTACGAGCAGTACTTC
TRBD1	.	TRBV28	TRBJ1-3	CASSLRTGLLSSGNTIYF	TGTGCCAGCAGCCTCAGGACAGGGCTTTTAAGCTCTGGAAACACCATATATTTT
TRBD1	.	TRBV5-1	TRBJ1-4	CASSLGGVYEKLFF	TGCGCCAGCAGCTTAGGGGGCGTATATGAAAAACTGTTTTTT
.	few	TRBV4-2	TRBJ2-1	CASSLLLANEQFF	TGTGCCAGCAGCCTCCTACTAGCCAATGAGCAGTTCTTC